This T cell receptor beta chain was observed in a study of blood T cell repertoires in COVID-19. Study as a whole: Material from acute and convalescent COVID-19 was sourced from the United States, Italy and Spain. PBMCs, B-cell-depleted T cells, or T cells were the source of the cDNA or gDNA that made up the material.

This CDR3 has 15 amino acids. With 0 bases removed from V and 3 bases from J, the gap between germline ends came to 11 bases. The germline V gene encodes CDR1 MNHEY and CDR2 SVGAGI. In the original analysis: Researchers report that nucleated cell counts were estimated from reference gene primer amplification. Generated by immunoSEQ multiplex PCR, the TCRdb table keeps only in-frame clones and is missing some. V and J calls and clone size are copied from that table; D and trimming were computed from the DNA. In the table there are some 250,000 clones, 80% to 90% of which are singletons. This clone was picked up a small number of times.

J is TRBJ1-1 and V is TRBV6-5; D is possibly TRBD1 (5 bases). The TCR was taken from a man aged 60 to 69 with acute or convalescent COVID-19. Source material: peripheral blood. CDR3 sequence: CASSYSAGGDTEAFF. In DNA form, the CDR3 reads TGTGCCAGCAGTTACTCGGCTGGGGGGGACACTGAAGCTTTCTTT.